The 18 T cell receptor beta chains below come from one sample, sequenced in a study of blood T cell repertoires in COVID-19. The assay was immunoSEQ multiplex PCR, and TCRdb's table has in-frame clones only and misses some. The table shows tens of thousands of clones, with around 86% occurring only once. The sequenced material came from peripheral blood. Receptors originate from a man aged 25-40 years with acute or convalescent COVID-19.

The chain combines TRBV28 with TRBJ2-7, with 9 bases that match TRBD2. V shed 6 bases, J shed 3 bases, and the junction held 18 bases outside the gene matches. The germline V gene has CDR1 MDHEN and CDR2 SYDVKM. CDR3 length: 18 amino acids. The chain's CDR3 is CASRFGTRRASGVYEQYF. The CDR3 DNA is TGTGCCAGCAGATTCGGGACAAGGAGGGCTAGCGGGGTCTACGAGCAGTACTTC.

The gene calls are TRBV10-3 and TRBJ1-2; D unresolved. The germline CDR1 and CDR2 sequences are ENHRY and SYGVKD. This CDR3 contains 13 residues. V shed 8 bases and J shed 2 bases, with 12 bases lying between them. In nucleotides, the CDR3 is TGTGCCATCGCGGTCCCGGAGAACTATGGCTACACCTTC. As protein: CAIAVPENYGYTF.

This clone was recorded once. The CDR3 region has the DNA TGTGCCAGCAGCTTCTATCTGAACACTGAAGCTTTCTTT. Protein: CASSFYLNTEAFF. The V gene is TRBV5-6, the J gene TRBJ1-1; D is ambiguous. The germline gives CDR1 SGHDT, CDR2 YYEEEE. The V end lost 2 bases, the J end lost 0 bases, and 5 bases lay between the germline ends. This CDR3 contains 13 residues. Full variable domain (missing parts from reference TRBV5-6 and TRBJ1-1): DAGVTQSPTHLIKTRGQQVTLRCSPKSGHDTVSWYQQALGQGPQFIFQYYEEEERQRGNFPDRFSGHQFPNYSSELNVNALLLGDSALYLCASSFYLNTEAFFGQGTRLTVV.

This rearrangement joins TRBV2 to TRBJ2-7; 9 bases agree with TRBD1. Germline-derived CDR1 and CDR2 are SNHLY and FYNNEI. Losses at the gene ends were 8 bases for V and 6 bases for J; bases not matched to a gene: 11. The CDR3 totals 14 residues. The CDR3 sequence: CASWWGTGRGEQYF. The CDR3 nucleotides are TGTGCCAGCTGGTGGGGGACAGGGAGGGGCGAGCAGTACTTC.

The genes are TRBV28 and TRBJ2-1, with TRBD1 matching 10 bases. The CDR3 is made up of 15 amino acids. Unmatched junction bases numbered 7, after V lost 6 bases and J lost 5 bases. Germline V gene lookup returns CDR1 MDHEN and CDR2 SYDVKM. CDR3 sequence: CASRRTGGRDNEQFF. CDR3 in DNA: TGTGCCAGCAGGCGGACAGGGGGGCGGGACAATGAGCAGTTCTTC.

The chain links TRBV6-6 to TRBJ1-1; 9 bases line up with TRBD1. The V and J ends lost 5 bases and 5 bases, in that order; junction bases with no gene match: 6. Germline-derived CDR1 and CDR2 are MNHNY and SVGAGI (reference sequence). CDR3 length: 14 amino acids. The CDR3 is CASSQDRGKTEAFF. The CDR3 region has the DNA TGTGCCAGCAGTCAAGACAGGGGGAAGACTGAAGCTTTCTTT.

The genes are TRBV27 and TRBJ2-7; TRBD1 matches 8 bases. V was pared by 0 bases and J by 4 bases, with 11 bases of the junction left unmatched. Germline V gives CDR1 MNHEY, CDR2 SMNVEV (reference sequence). The CDR3 is 17 residues long. The CDR3 sequence is CASSLSGWDRRGYEQYF. CDR3 DNA sequence: TGTGCCAGCAGTTTATCAGGGTGGGACAGGAGAGGGTACGAGCAGTACTTC.

This chain links TRBV9 with TRBJ1-5, with a possible D match to TRBD1 (5 bases). The germline V and J ends were trimmed by 2 bases and 1 base, with 7 bases remaining between them. The CDR3 has 14 residues. Germline CDR1 SGDLS, CDR2 YYNGEE. The CDR3 loop reads CASSVGGSNQPQHF. The DNA for the CDR3 is TGTGCCAGCAGCGTGGGGGGGAGCAATCAGCCCCAGCATTTT.

The chain recombines TRBV19 with TRBJ1-6, with no clear D. Trimming removed 5 bases at V and 7 bases at J, with 12 bases between. The germline CDR1 and CDR2 sequences are LNHDA and SQIVND (reference sequence). The CDR3 consists of 14 residues. The CDR3 sequence is CASSYNAGNSPLHF. DNA of the CDR3: TGTGCCAGTAGTTACAATGCGGGGAATTCACCCCTCCACTTT. Based on the CDR3 plus reference TRBV19 and TRBJ1-6, the full variable domain is DGGITQSPKYLFRKEGQNVTLSCEQNLNHDAMYWYRQDPGQGLRLIYYSQIVNDFQKGDIAEGYSVSREKKESFPLTVTSAQKNPTAFYLCASSYNAGNSPLHFGNGTRLTVT.

V and J are TRBV7-9 and TRBJ2-1; 7 bases are shared with TRBD1. The junction had 4 bases not matched to a gene; V was cut back by 5 bases and J by 9 bases. Per the germline V gene, CDR1 is SEHNR and CDR2 is FQNEAQ (reference sequence). This CDR3 is built from 12 residues. CDR3 nucleotides: TGTGCCAGCAGCCCAGGGGGACGTGAGCAGTTCTTC. Protein sequence: CASSPGGREQFF.

The V call is TRBV28, the J call TRBJ2-7; 10 positions agree with TRBD2. The germline gives CDR1 MDHEN, CDR2 SYDVKM. V was clipped by 5 bases and J by 6 bases; unmatched bases: 1. This CDR3 spans 12 amino acids. DNA for the CDR3: TGTGCCAGCAGTCTAGCGGGAGCCGAGCAGTACTTC. This sequence encodes CASSLAGAEQYF.

V usage is TRBV18 and J usage is TRBJ2-2; 7 nucleotides align to TRBD1. Germline-derived CDR1 and CDR2 are KGHSH and LQKENI. V lost 3 bases to trimming and J lost 0 bases; unmatched junction nucleotides: 4. This CDR3 region has 16 residues. In DNA, the CDR3 is TGTGCCAGCTCACCTAGGGGACAGACGAACACCGGGGAGCTGTTTTTT. As protein: CASSPRGQTNTGELFF.

The genes are TRBV18 and TRBJ1-1; D possibly corresponds to TRBD1 (6 bases). Germline V gene lookup returns CDR1 KGHSH and CDR2 LQKENI. Between the trimmed V and J ends, which lost 8 bases and 3 bases, there was a span of 19 bases. The CDR3 has 15 residues. CDR3 in DNA: TGTGCCAGCGGGATCACAGGGACCTCCGACACTGAAGCTTTCTTT. Its protein is CASGITGTSDTEAFF.

In nucleotides, the CDR3 is TGTGCCAGCAGTGAAGACAGTAACACTGAAGCTTTCTTT. Translating it yields CASSEDSNTEAFF. This rearrangement joins TRBV2 to TRBJ1-1, with D unclear. This CDR3 contains 13 residues. Germline V CDR1 and CDR2: SNHLY, FYNNEI. The germline V and J ends were trimmed by 1 base and 2 bases, with 5 bases remaining between them.

This rearrangement joins TRBV5-6 to TRBJ2-1; tentative D call: TRBD1 (5 bases). V lost 2 bases to trimming and J lost 2 bases, with 11 bases between them. The germline gives CDR1 SGHDT, CDR2 YYEEEE. This CDR3 comprises 15 residues. The CDR3, as DNA: TGTGCCAGCAGCTTTGGGGCGGAGCCCTACAATGAGCAGTTCTTC. This sequence encodes CASSFGAEPYNEQFF. The complete variable domain, with remaining parts taken from reference TRBV5-6 and TRBJ2-1, reads DAGVTQSPTHLIKTRGQQVTLRCSPKSGHDTVSWYQQALGQGPQFIFQYYEEEERQRGNFPDRFSGHQFPNYSSELNVNALLLGDSALYLCASSFGAEPYNEQFFGPGTRLTVL.

This clone was detected a few times. The chain employs TRBV10-1 and TRBJ2-2; 7 bases match TRBD1. The CDR3 totals 12 residues. J was trimmed by 8 bases and V by 5 bases; bases with no gene match: 2. The germline CDR1 and CDR2 sequences are WNHNN and SYGVQD (reference sequence). CDR3 loop: CASSLDRGELFF. As DNA, the CDR3 is TGCGCCAGCAGTCTGGACAGGGGGGAGCTGTTTTTT.

V gene TRBV18 combines with J gene TRBJ2-3; TRBD2 agrees at 11 bases. The ends lost 2 bases at V and 1 base at J; junction bases unmatched: 5. Germline CDR1 reads KGHSH; CDR2 reads LQKENI. The CDR3 length is 17 residues. The CDR3 spells CASSPTTSGSRTDTQYF. The CDR3 nucleotides read TGTGCCAGCTCACCAACAACTAGCGGGAGTCGCACAGATACGCAGTATTTT.

The chain links TRBV5-1 to TRBJ2-3; 9 bases map to TRBD1. With 1 base clipped from V and 3 bases from J, the junction kept 6 bases outside the gene matches. CDR1 is SGHRS and CDR2 is YFSETQ in the germline V gene. The CDR3 is 16 amino acids. The CDR3 reads CASSLTGTGSTDTQYF. In DNA, the CDR3 is TGCGCCAGCAGCTTGACCGGGACAGGGTCGACAGATACGCAGTATTTT.